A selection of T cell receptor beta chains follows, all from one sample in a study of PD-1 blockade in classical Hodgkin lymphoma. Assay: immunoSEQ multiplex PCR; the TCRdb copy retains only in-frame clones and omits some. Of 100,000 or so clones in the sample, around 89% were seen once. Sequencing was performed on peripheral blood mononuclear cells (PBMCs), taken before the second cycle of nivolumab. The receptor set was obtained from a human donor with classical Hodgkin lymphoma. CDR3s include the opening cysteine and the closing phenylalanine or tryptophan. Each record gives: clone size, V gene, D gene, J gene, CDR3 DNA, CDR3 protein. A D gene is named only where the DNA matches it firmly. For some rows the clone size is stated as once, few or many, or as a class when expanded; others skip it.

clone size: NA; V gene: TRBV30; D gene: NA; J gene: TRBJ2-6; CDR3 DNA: TGTGCCTGGAGTGGGGTCTACGGGGGGCAAGGGGCCAACGTCCTGACTTTC; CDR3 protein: CAWSGVYGGQGANVLTF
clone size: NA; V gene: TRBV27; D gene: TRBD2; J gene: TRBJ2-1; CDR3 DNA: TGTGCCAGCAGTTTCGGGCTAGCGGGGGGGAGCTCCTACAATGAGCAGTTCTTC; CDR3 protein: CASSFGLAGGSSYNEQFF
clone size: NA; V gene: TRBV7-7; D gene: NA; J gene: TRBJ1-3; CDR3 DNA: TGTGCCAGCAGCTTAGGGGAAGGGGCTGGAAACACCATATATTTT; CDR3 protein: CASSLGEGAGNTIYF
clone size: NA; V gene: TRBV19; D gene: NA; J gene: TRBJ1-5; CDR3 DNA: TGTGCCAGTAGTTTTAGAACGAGGCAGCCCCAGCATTTT; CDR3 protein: CASSFRTRQPQHF
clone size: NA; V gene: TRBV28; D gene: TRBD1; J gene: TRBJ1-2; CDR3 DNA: TGTGCCAGCAGTAAACTCGGGACAGCCTATGGCTACACCTTC; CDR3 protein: CASSKLGTAYGYTF
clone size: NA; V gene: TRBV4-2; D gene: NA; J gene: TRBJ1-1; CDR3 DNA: TGTGCCAGCAGCCAAGACATTCGACAAAACACTGAAGCTTTCTTT; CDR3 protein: CASSQDIRQNTEAFF
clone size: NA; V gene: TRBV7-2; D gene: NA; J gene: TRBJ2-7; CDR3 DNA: TGTGCCAGCAGCTCGCTCGGGATCGGCGAGCAGTACTTC; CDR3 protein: CASSSLGIGEQYF
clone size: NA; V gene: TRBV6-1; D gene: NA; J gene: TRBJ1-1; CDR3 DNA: TGTGCCAGCAGTGAATATAACCAGGTGGCGCAGACTGAAGCTTTCTTT; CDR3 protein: CASSEYNQVAQTEAFF
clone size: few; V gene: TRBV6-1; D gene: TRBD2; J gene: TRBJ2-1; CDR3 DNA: TGTGCCAGCAGTGAACTAGCGGGGGCCAATGAGCAGTTCTTC; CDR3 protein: CASSELAGANEQFF
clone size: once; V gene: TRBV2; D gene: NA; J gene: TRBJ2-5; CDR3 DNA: TGTGCCAGCAGCTATAGGACAAAGGAGACCCAGTACTTC; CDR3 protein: CASSYRTKETQYF
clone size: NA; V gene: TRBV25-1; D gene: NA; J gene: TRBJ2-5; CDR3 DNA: TGTGCCAGCAGCAAACTATTCCAAGAGACCCAGTACTTC; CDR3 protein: CASSKLFQETQYF
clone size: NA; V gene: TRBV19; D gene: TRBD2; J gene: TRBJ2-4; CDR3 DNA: TGTGCCAGTAGTATAGAGGGACTAGCGGGGGTGAAGCTAGCCAAAAACATTCAGTACTTC; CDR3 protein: CASSIEGLAGVKLAKNIQYF
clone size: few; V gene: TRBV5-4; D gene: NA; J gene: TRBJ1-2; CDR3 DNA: TGTGCCAGCAGCCCCGGGGTGGACGGAGGGTCTAACTATGGCTACACCTTC; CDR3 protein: CASSPGVDGGSNYGYTF
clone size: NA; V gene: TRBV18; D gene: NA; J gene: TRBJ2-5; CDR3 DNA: TGTGCCAGCTCACCTATTCTGGGAACCCCAGAGACCCAGTACTTC; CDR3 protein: CASSPILGTPETQYF
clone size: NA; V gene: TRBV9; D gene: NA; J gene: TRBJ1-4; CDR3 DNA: TGTGCCAGCAGCGTAGGCGTCGGGGGGACTAATGAAAAACTGTTTTTT; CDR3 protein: CASSVGVGGTNEKLFF